The present T cell receptor beta chain was sequenced within a study of blood T cell repertoires in COVID-19. Trimming removed 3 bases at V and 5 bases at J, with 10 bases between. The CDR3 has 13 residues. Germline CDR1 is SGHVS and CDR2 is FQNEAQ. Authors' methods: Researchers report that nucleated cell counts were estimated from reference gene primer amplification. Sequencing used immunoSEQ multiplex PCR; TCRdb keeps in-frame clones, though not all of them. V and J calls and clone size follow that table, whereas D and trimming were derived from the DNA. The top ten hold around 1.7% of the sample, which has about 250,000 clones, 65% to 90% seen once. Assignments of participants to cohorts depended upon their own reported clinical history. Recovery meant two consecutive negative NP/OP PCR tests, professional clearance, or resolved symptoms.

The rearrangement links TRBV7-8 to TRBJ2-5, with D unclear. The receptor was isolated from a man aged 40-50 years who had recovered from COVID-19. Specimen: PBMCs or T cells enriched from blood (not recorded which). The chain's CDR3 is CASSLSGYETQYF. CDR3 bases: TGTGCCAGCAGCTTGTCGGGTTACGAGACCCAGTACTTC.